This TCR beta chain was obtained from a study of T cells in Graves' hyperthyroidism and ophthalmopathy. Study findings and constraints: Most clonotypes that expanded in the thyroid above 0.001 also showed up in blood. Through a model of 13 V-J features, ophthalmopathy was separated from stable hyperthyroidism.

Note on this clonotype: The antigen is not known.

Patients with uncontrolled infections, other autoimmune diseases, pregnancy or lactation were excluded. The sample, blood from the first hyperthyroidism diagnosis, precedes any ophthalmopathy symptoms. This CDR3 has 14 residues. Germline CDR1 reads MDHEN; CDR2 reads SYDVKM. Between the trimmed V and J ends, which lost 3 bases and 1 base, there was a span of 10 bases. The CDR3 regions of TCR beta were amplified from RNA transcripts. HTBI primers were employed in a first-round RT-PCR of the TCR CDR3. TCRdb reanalysed the multiplex PCR reads using MiXCR and keeps one entry per CDR3 protein. In the table there are 130,000 to 150,000 distinct CDR3 sequences, roughly 23% of which are singletons.

V and J are TRBV28 and TRBJ2-7; the D gene could be TRBD1 or TRBD2 (5 bases each). Sequencing was done on a sample of blood. The origin of this receptor is a woman aged 45-60 years with Graves' hyperthyroidism that later progressed to Graves' ophthalmopathy. This CDR3 is CASSFLGTSYEQYF. The DNA for the CDR3 is TGTGCCAGCAGTTTCCTCGGGACGTCCTACGAGCAGTACTTC. The full variable domain, its missing parts supplied by reference TRBV28 and TRBJ2-7, is DVKVTQSSRYLVKRTGEKVFLECVQDMDHENMFWYRQDPGLGLRLIYFSYDVKMKEKGDIPEGYSVSREKKERFSLILESASTNQTSMYLCASSFLGTSYEQYFGPGTRLTVT.